Included here is one TCR beta chain sequence, with context. Germline V gene data show CDR1 as MNHEY and CDR2 as SVGAGI. After removal of 5 bases from V and 7 bases from J, the junction contained 9 bases not matched to a gene. The CDR3 sequence is 15 residues long. Source study methods: Reference gene primer amplification gave estimated nucleated cell counts. Assay: immunoSEQ multiplex PCR; the TCRdb copy retains only in-frame clones and omits some. D and trimming come from the DNA, and the V and J calls and clone size come from that table. The sample has 150,000 to 200,000 clones, roughly 87% seen once; the top ten hold roughly 1.4%. This specimen comes from a study of blood T cell repertoires in COVID-19.

This receptor was taken from a woman aged 45-65 years with acute or convalescent COVID-19. This sequence joins TRBV6-5 and TRBJ2-7; 12 nucleotides align to TRBD1. The sample comprised peripheral blood. CDR3 in amino acids: CASSRMGQGAGEQYF. The CDR3 DNA is TGTGCCAGCAGTCGAATGGGACAGGGGGCGGGGGAGCAGTACTTC.